The 13 T cell receptor beta chains given below trace back to one sample, sequenced in a study of shared clonotypes between healthy human individuals. Sequenced by immunoSEQ multiplex PCR; TCRdb stores in-frame clones only, minus some. Among about 1 million clones listed, around 76% were seen once. Sequenced: memory CD4+ T cells sorted from blood. The subset: CD45RA-negative fraction. These receptors came from a man between 18 and 29 years old in good health.

V usage is TRBV25-1 and J usage is TRBJ2-2; perhaps D is TRBD1 or TRBD2 (6 bases each). The germline CDR1 and CDR2 sequences are MGHDK and SYGVNS. The CDR3 has 13 amino acids. Trimming shortened V by 4 bases and J by 5 bases, and 8 bases separated the two germline ends. As DNA, the CDR3 is TGTGCCAGCAGTGGAGGGGGGACCGGGGAGCTGTTTTTT. This codes for CASSGGGTGELFF.

This clone came up a few times. The chain recombines TRBV6-5 with TRBJ2-5; D not certain. The CDR3 is made up of 13 amino acids. Germline CDR1 reads MNHEY; CDR2 reads SVGAGI. V was trimmed by 4 bases and J by 3 bases, leaving 9 bases between them. The DNA of the CDR3 is TGTGCCAGCAGTTCTCCCAAAAAAGAGACCCAGTACTTC. It yields the protein CASSSPKKETQYF.

Only a few counts were recorded for this clone. The J gene is TRBJ1-4, the V gene TRBV30, with D possibly TRBD1 on 6 matching bases. The CDR3 loop spans 15 amino acids. Germline CDR1 GTSNPN, CDR2 SVGIG (reference sequence). V lost 0 bases, J lost 5 bases, and 13 bases lay in between. The CDR3 nucleotides read TGTGCCTGGAGTGTACTCACAGGGAGAAATGAAAAACTGTTTTTT. Its protein is CAWSVLTGRNEKLFF.

The gene calls are TRBV9 and TRBJ2-5; TRBD2 matches 11 bases. The ends lost 0 bases at V and 5 bases at J; junction bases unmatched: 9. CDR1 is SGDLS, CDR2 YYNGEE, per germline. This CDR3 region has 17 residues. The CDR3 DNA follows: TGTGCCAGCAGCGTAGCAGCTAGCGGGGGGCCCTGGGAGACCCAGTACTTC. Protein sequence: CASSVAASGGPWETQYF. Variable domain in full (rest from reference TRBV9 and TRBJ2-5): DSGVTQTPKHLITATGQRVTLRCSPRSGDLSVYWYQQSLDQGLQFLIQYYNGEERAKGNILERFSAQQFPDLHSELNLSSLELGDSALYFCASSVAASGGPWETQYFGPGTRLLVL.

J is TRBJ1-2 and V is TRBV6-1; a possible D gene is TRBD1 (6 bases). Germline values: CDR1 MNHNS, CDR2 SASEGT. The V and J ends lost 4 bases and 0 bases respectively, with 15 bases between them. CDR3 size: 16 residues. CDR3 loop: CASSGEGVRANYGYTF. CDR3 bases: TGTGCCAGCAGTGGAGAGGGGGTAAGAGCTAACTATGGCTACACCTTC.

This chain joins TRBV18 and TRBJ2-7, with 7 nucleotides matching TRBD2. Losses at the gene ends were 3 bases for V and 2 bases for J; bases not matched to a gene: 4. The CDR3 extends over 14 amino acids. In germline, CDR1 is KGHSH, CDR2 LQKENI. The CDR3 loop reads CASSPGLPAYEQYF. CDR3 coding DNA: TGTGCCAGCTCACCGGGACTACCTGCCTACGAGCAGTACTTC.

The J gene is TRBJ2-1, the V gene TRBV5-4, with D possibly called TRBD1 or TRBD2 (6 bases each). V lost 6 bases and J lost 5, with 18 bases in between. The germline V gene has CDR1 SGHNT and CDR2 YYREEE (reference sequence). This CDR3 has 15 amino acids. Here the CDR3 reads CASIIDRGAHNEQFF. In DNA, the CDR3 is TGTGCCAGCATCATCGATAGGGGGGCACACAATGAGCAGTTCTTC. The full variable domain, rest sourced from reference TRBV5-4 and TRBJ2-1, is ETGVTQSPTHLIKTRGQQVTLRCSSQSGHNTVSWYQQALGQGPQFIFQYYREEENGRGNFPPRFSGLQFPNYSSELNVNALELDDSALYLCASIIDRGAHNEQFFGPGTRLTVL.

The genes are TRBV10-2 and TRBJ2-7; D is perhaps TRBD2 (6 bases). Trimming pared 5 bases from V and 2 bases from J, leaving 16 bases between. The CDR3 runs to 15 residues. From germline, CDR1 is WSHSY and CDR2 SAAADI. The CDR3 protein is CASSRGLTQTYEQYF. The CDR3 nucleotides are TGCGCCAGCAGTAGGGGACTTACCCAAACCTACGAGCAGTACTTC.

J is TRBJ2-7 and V is TRBV5-4, with 9 bases aligning to TRBD1. Germline assignment: CDR1 SGHNT and CDR2 YYREEE (reference sequence). The CDR3 is made up of 15 amino acids. The trim removed 4 bases at V and 4 bases at J, leaving 9 bases unmatched. The CDR3 bases are TGTGCCAGCAGCGCAACCGGGACAGGGAAGTACGAGCAGTACTTC. Amino acid sequence: CASSATGTGKYEQYF.

The sample holds a few counts of this clone. The chain carries TRBV6-1 and TRBJ2-5; D is unclear. Germline V lookup: CDR1 MNHNS, CDR2 SASEGT. Trimming took 5 bases from V and 4 from J, leaving 14 bases between them. The length of the CDR3 is 14 residues. CDR3 loop: CASSSRPGSETQYF. For the CDR3, the DNA is TGTGCCAGCAGTTCCCGACCCGGATCAGAGACCCAGTACTTC.

This clone was picked up a small number of times. The rearrangement joins TRBV7-2 to TRBJ2-2; D tentatively reads TRBD1 or TRBD2 (6 bases each). The V gene's germline CDR1 is SGHTA and CDR2 FQGNSA. The CDR3 extends over 15 amino acids. Trimming removed 11 bases at V and 5 bases at J, with 21 bases between. The CDR3 bases are TGTGCCTCCACGCCGGGGGCCTTAGGGACCGGGGAGCTGTTTTTT. This gives the protein CASTPGALGTGELFF. Together with reference TRBV7-2 and TRBJ2-2, the CDR3 gives the full variable domain: GAGVSQSPSNKVTEKGKDVELRCDPISGHTALYWYRQSLGQGLEFLIYFQGNSAPDKSGLPSDRFSAERTGGSVSTLTIQRTQQEDSAVYLCASTPGALGTGELFFGEGSRLTVL.

J is TRBJ2-5 and V is TRBV9, with D possibly matching TRBD2 (5 bases). V lost 0 bases, J lost 5 bases, and 11 bases lay in between. Germline CDR1 and CDR2: SGDLS and YYNGEE. CDR3 length equals 14 residues. The CDR3 loop is CASSVVSAPETQYF. In nucleotides, the CDR3 is TGTGCCAGCAGCGTAGTTAGCGCCCCGGAGACCCAGTACTTC.

The rearrangement joins TRBV10-3 to TRBJ1-2; D is unclear. The CDR3 totals 13 residues. Germline V lookup: CDR1 ENHRY, CDR2 SYGVKD. Trimming removed 3 bases from V and 3 bases from J, with 8 bases in between. Here the CDR3 reads CAISESLHYGYTF. CDR3 coding DNA: TGTGCCATCAGTGAAAGCTTACACTATGGCTACACCTTC.